This is a list of T cell receptor beta chains from one sample in a study of T cell responses to AZD1222 COVID-19 vaccine. Generated by immunoSEQ multiplex PCR, the TCRdb table keeps only in-frame clones and is missing some. The table has roughly 150,000 clones, around 87% seen once. Sequencing was performed on peripheral blood, taken on day 0 of AZD1222 vaccination. These receptors came from an adult in good health. The CDR3 runs from the conserved cysteine through the conserved F or W. The D gene is left open where the match is weak. For some rows the clone size is stated as once, few or many, or as a class when expanded; others skip it.

d_call	v_call	clone_size	j_call	cdr3_nt	cdr3_aa
-	TRBV6-2/TRBV6-3	-	TRBJ2-7	TGTGCCAGCAGTTTATGGGGTGGAGGACAGACTATTTACGAGCAGTACTTC	CASSLWGGGQTIYEQYF
TRBD1	TRBV3-1/TRBV3-2	-	TRBJ1-4	TGTTCCAGCAGCCCTACTGGTCCCGGGACAGAAATTGCAACTAATGAAAAACTGTTTTTT	CSSSPTGPGTEIATNEKLFF
-	TRBV10-3	-	TRBJ1-5	TGTGCCATCACCGGACAGCCAAATCAGCCCCAGCATTTT	CAITGQPNQPQHF
-	TRBV5-4	-	TRBJ2-7	TGTGCCAGCAGCTACACACAGGGATACGAGCAGTACTTC	CASSYTQGYEQYF
TRBD1	TRBV19	-	TRBJ1-5	TGTGCCAGCCGACCGACAGGGGTTCAGCCCCAGCATTTT	CASRPTGVQPQHF
-	TRBV6-2/TRBV6-3	-	TRBJ2-6	TGTGCCAGCAGTTACGGCAGGGGTTCTGGGGCCAACGTCCTGACTTTC	CASSYGRGSGANVLTF
TRBD1	TRBV6-5	-	TRBJ1-2	TGTGCCAGCAGTTACTCGAAGACAGGGATAAACTATGGCTACACCTTC	CASSYSKTGINYGYTF
-	TRBV18	-	TRBJ1-4	TGTGCCAGCTCACCGCTGAGACCAGGCGGGTGGGAAAAACTGTTTTTT	CASSPLRPGGWEKLFF
-	TRBV5-4	-	TRBJ2-1	TGTGCCAGCAGCTTGGAGGAAGGAGGGCAGTTCTTC	CASSLEEGGQFF
-	TRBV9	-	TRBJ2-3	TGTGCCAGCAGCCTCTTTGGGCCTAGCACAGATACGCAGTATTTT	CASSLFGPSTDTQYF
TRBD1	TRBV5-1	-	TRBJ1-1	TGCGCCAGCAGCTTGGAGGGGGCAAACACTGAAGCTTTCTTT	CASSLEGANTEAFF
TRBD1	TRBV27	-	TRBJ2-2	TGTGCCAGCAGTTCGACAGGGGGTAGAGGCGGGGAGCTGTTTTTT	CASSSTGGRGGELFF
TRBD1	TRBV6-6	-	TRBJ1-1	TGTGCCAGCAGACTAGCCGGGACAGGGTCTGAAGCTTTCTTT	CASRLAGTGSEAFF
-	TRBV5-1	-	TRBJ1-5	TGCGCCAGCAGCTTGGATCTGGGGAGTCAGCCCCAGCATTTT	CASSLDLGSQPQHF
-	TRBV28	-	TRBJ2-2	TGTGCCAGCAGTTTGATTTCGGGGAACACCGGGGAGCTGTTTTTT	CASSLISGNTGELFF
-	TRBV19	-	TRBJ2-2	TGTGCCAGTAATTGGGCGACTACCGGGGAGCTGTTTTTT	CASNWATTGELFF
-	TRBV10-3	-	TRBJ2-1	TGTGCCATCAGCGCTAGACGGGACAAGCCCGATGAGCAGTTCTTC	CAISARRDKPDEQFF
-	TRBV28	-	TRBJ2-1	TGTGCCAGCAGCCGTACGCCGGGGGCTACCTACAATGAGCAGTTCTTC	CASSRTPGATYNEQFF
-	TRBV18	-	TRBJ2-5	TGTGCCAGCTCAATTTCGGAGACCCAGTACTTC	CASSISETQYF
-	TRBV7-8	-	TRBJ1-4	TGTGCCAGCAGCTTAGCGGTCGTAGAAAATGAAAAACTGTTTTTT	CASSLAVVENEKLFF
TRBD1	TRBV2	-	TRBJ1-4	TGTGCCAGCAGCAGGGGGGGGGATGAAAAACTGTTTTTT	CASSRGGDEKLFF
-	TRBV7-9	-	TRBJ1-2	TGTGCCAGCAGCTTAGAGGGGAACTTCTATGGCTACACCTTC	CASSLEGNFYGYTF
-	TRBV23-1	-	TRBJ2-5	TGCGCCAGCAGTCAATGGCGGGAGACCCAGTACTTC	CASSQWRETQYF
-	TRBV10-3	-	TRBJ1-2	TGTGCCATCAGTGGGAGCACTAACTATGGCTACACCTTC	CAISGSTNYGYTF
-	TRBV5-5	-	TRBJ1-2	TGTGCCAGCAGTTTAGGACGGACTAACTATGGCTACACCTTC	CASSLGRTNYGYTF
TRBD1	TRBV7-6	-	TRBJ1-5	TGTGCCAGCAGCTTAGGGACAGGGCCCACCAATCAGCCCCAGCATTTT	CASSLGTGPTNQPQHF
-	TRBV7-6	-	TRBJ2-5	TGTGCCAGCAGCTTAGTGGCGCGGGCACAAGAGACCCAGTACTTC	CASSLVARAQETQYF
-	TRBV5-6	-	TRBJ2-1	TGTGCCAGCAGCGCAACCTACAATGAGCAGTTCTTC	CASSATYNEQFF
TRBD2	TRBV5-4	-	TRBJ2-5	TGTGCCAGCAGCTTCGGGGGGGCGGGTGAGACCCAGTACTTC	CASSFGGAGETQYF
-	TRBV7-3	-	TRBJ2-3	TGTGCCAGCAGCTTATCCGAAAGCACAGATACGCAGTATTTT	CASSLSESTDTQYF
-	TRBV28	-	TRBJ2-7	TGTGCCAGCATAGCAGAAAGACCCTACGAGCAGTACTTC	CASIAERPYEQYF
TRBD1	TRBV4-3	-	TRBJ1-6	TGCGCCAGCAGCCAAGGGACAGGTCTTAATTCACCCCTCCACTTT	CASSQGTGLNSPLHF
-	TRBV4-3	-	TRBJ1-3	TGCGCCAGCAGCCAAGACAGGCACTCTGGAAACACCATATATTTT	CASSQDRHSGNTIYF
-	TRBV5-5	-	TRBJ2-7	TGTGCCAGCAGCCGATCTTGGGGGTTTGGGCTATTCGAGCAGTACTTC	CASSRSWGFGLFEQYF
TRBD2	TRBV14	-	TRBJ2-1	TGTGCCAGCAGCCCCCTTCCGGGACTAGGGCAGTTAAATGAGCAGTTCTTC	CASSPLPGLGQLNEQFF
TRBD1	TRBV4-1	-	TRBJ1-5	TGCGCCAGCAGCCAAGATGGGACAGTGAATAATCAGCCCCAGCATTTT	CASSQDGTVNNQPQHF
-	TRBV7-8	-	TRBJ2-5	TGTGCCAGCAGCTTAGCCCCCGCGGGGATATCGGAGACCCAGTACTTC	CASSLAPAGISETQYF
-	TRBV2	-	TRBJ2-2	TGTGCCAGCAGTGCCGACACCGGGGAGCTGTTTTTT	CASSADTGELFF
TRBD1	TRBV10-1	-	TRBJ2-7	TGCGCCAGCAGTGCGGACGACAGGGACTCCTACGAGCAGTACTTC	CASSADDRDSYEQYF
-	TRBV3-1/TRBV3-2	-	TRBJ2-1	TGTGCCAGCAGCCCAGGGGTTGAGCAGTTCTTC	CASSPGVEQFF
TRBD2	TRBV6-5	-	TRBJ2-2	TGTGCCAGCAGTTTCTTAGCGGGGGCGAACACCGGGGAGCTGTTTTTT	CASSFLAGANTGELFF
-	TRBV5-5	-	TRBJ1-5	TGTGCCAGCAGCGAACAGGGCAGTCAGCCCCAGCATTTT	CASSEQGSQPQHF
TRBD1	TRBV7-9	-	TRBJ2-1	TGTGCCAGCAGCGCCCCCGGGACAGGGTCGGCCTTCGATGAGCAGTTCTTC	CASSAPGTGSAFDEQFF
-	TRBV3-1/TRBV3-2	once	TRBJ1-1	TGTGCCAGCAGCCAAGAGGGGAGGGGAATGAACACTGAAGCTTTCTTT	CASSQEGRGMNTEAFF
-	TRBV24-1	once	TRBJ2-7	TGTGCCACCAGTGAGCGTGGGTTGAACGAGCAGTACTTC	CATSERGLNEQYF
-	TRBV7-9	-	TRBJ1-3	TGTGCCAGCAGCTTTGTCACCTGGGCCTCTGGAAACACCATATATTTT	CASSFVTWASGNTIYF
-	TRBV11-3	-	TRBJ2-2	TGTGCCAGCAGCTTAGGCGAGAGAACCGGGGAGCTGTTTTTT	CASSLGERTGELFF
-	TRBV6-7	-	TRBJ1-2	TGTGCCAGCAGTTACTCGGGAGGGTTGGATTACTATGGCTACACCTTC	CASSYSGGLDYYGYTF
-	TRBV5-1	-	TRBJ1-1	TGCGCCAGCACCTCGGACTCGAACACTGAAGCTTTCTTT	CASTSDSNTEAFF
-	TRBV2	-	TRBJ1-6	TGTGCCAGCAGTGAAGTGGCTAATTCACCCCTCCACTTT	CASSEVANSPLHF
TRBD2	TRBV5-1	-	TRBJ2-5	TGCGCCAGCTCTGGGACTAGCGTTTTTGGGACCCAGTACTTC	CASSGTSVFGTQYF
-	TRBV5-1	-	TRBJ2-1	TGCGCCAGCAGCTTGGGACAGTACAATGAGCAGTTCTTC	CASSLGQYNEQFF
-	TRBV5-5	-	TRBJ2-2	TGTGCCAGCGAAAACAGGGCGAACACCGGGGAGCTGTTTTTT	CASENRANTGELFF
-	TRBV27	-	TRBJ2-7	TGTGCCAGCAGTATATTTTGGCCGAACGAGCAGTACTTC	CASSIFWPNEQYF
TRBD1	TRBV6-4	few	TRBJ2-5	TGTGCCAGCAGCCCCGGGACAGGGTCGTTAGAGACCCAGTACTTC	CASSPGTGSLETQYF